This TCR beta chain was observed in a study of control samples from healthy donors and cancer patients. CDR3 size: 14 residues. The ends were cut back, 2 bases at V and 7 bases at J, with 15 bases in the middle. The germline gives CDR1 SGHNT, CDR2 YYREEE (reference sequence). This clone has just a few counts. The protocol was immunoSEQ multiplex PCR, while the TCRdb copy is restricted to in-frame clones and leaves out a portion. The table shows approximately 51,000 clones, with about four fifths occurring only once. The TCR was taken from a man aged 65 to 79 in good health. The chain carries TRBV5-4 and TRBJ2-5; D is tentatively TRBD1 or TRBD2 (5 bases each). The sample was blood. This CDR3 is CASSFTGPGGTQYF. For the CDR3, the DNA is TGTGCCAGCAGCTTCACAGGACCCGGAGGGACCCAGTACTTC.